This T cell receptor (beta chain) was identified during a study of regulatory and conventional T cells in RAG deficiency. Findings of the study overall: Shannon entropy was markedly lower and Simpson indices higher in RAG-deficient patients than control T-cell subsets. These Omenn syndrome Treg sorts may hold peripherally activated cells instead. Shorter CDR3s in all patient subsets; >90% Treg-Tconv overlap in Omenn.

Assay: immunoSEQ multiplex PCR; the TCRdb copy retains only in-frame clones and omits some. The sample carries under 20,000 clones, about 87% recorded once. Blood CD4+ CD25-high CD127-low regulatory T cells supplied the genomic DNA template. A note on this clone: The antigen is undetermined.

This sample was shared with a second study, whose subject was regulatory T cells. Per that paper: Amplification used 52 TRBV primers and 13 TRBJ primers.

The TCR comes from a human donor in good health. The specimen sequenced was Tregs sorted from blood.

The CDR3 DNA follows: TGTGCCAGCAGTGAAACGACAGGGTCTAGCAATCAGCCCCAGCATTTT. The encoded protein is CASSETTGSSNQPQHF. The chain recombines TRBV6-1 with TRBJ1-5; 7 positions match TRBD1. Germline V gene lookup returns CDR1 MNHNS and CDR2 SASEGT. This CDR3 has 16 residues. Trimming removed 2 bases from V and 0 bases from J; junction bases left unmatched: 4.